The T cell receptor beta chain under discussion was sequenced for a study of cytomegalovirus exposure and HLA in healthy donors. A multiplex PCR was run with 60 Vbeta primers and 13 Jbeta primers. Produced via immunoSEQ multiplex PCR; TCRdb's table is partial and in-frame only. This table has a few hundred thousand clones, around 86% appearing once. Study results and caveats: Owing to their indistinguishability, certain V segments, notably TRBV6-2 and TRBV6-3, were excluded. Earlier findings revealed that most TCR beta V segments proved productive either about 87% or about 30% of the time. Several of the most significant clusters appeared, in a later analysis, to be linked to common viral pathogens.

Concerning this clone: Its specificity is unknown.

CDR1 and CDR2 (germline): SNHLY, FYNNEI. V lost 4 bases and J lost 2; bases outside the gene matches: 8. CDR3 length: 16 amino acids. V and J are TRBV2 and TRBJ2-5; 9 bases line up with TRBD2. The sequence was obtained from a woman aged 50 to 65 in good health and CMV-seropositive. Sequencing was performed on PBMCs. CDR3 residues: CASSVIAGAFQETQYF. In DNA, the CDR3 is TGTGCCAGCAGTGTCATAGCGGGGGCCTTTCAAGAGACCCAGTACTTC. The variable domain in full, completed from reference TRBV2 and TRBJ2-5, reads EPEVTQTPSHQVTQMGQEVILRCVPISNHLYFYWYRQILGQKVEFLVSFYNNEISEKSEIFDDQFSVERPDGSNFTLKIRSTKLEDSAMYFCASSVIAGAFQETQYFGPGTRLLVL.